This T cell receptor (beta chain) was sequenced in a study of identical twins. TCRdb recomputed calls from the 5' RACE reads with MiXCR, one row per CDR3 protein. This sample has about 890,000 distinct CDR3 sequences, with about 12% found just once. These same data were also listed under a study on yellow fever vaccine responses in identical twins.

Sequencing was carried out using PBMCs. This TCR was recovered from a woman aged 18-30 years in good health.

In DNA form, the CDR3 reads TGCAGCGCCCTCGGGACTAGCGGGAGGGATACGCAGTATTTT. Encoded protein: CSALGTSGRDTQYF. V gene TRBV29-1 combines with J gene TRBJ2-3; 15 nucleotides align to TRBD2. Trimming took 7 bases from V and 6 from J; bases not matched to a gene: 5. The CDR3 has 14 amino acids. The germline gives CDR1 SQVTM, CDR2 ANQGSEA.